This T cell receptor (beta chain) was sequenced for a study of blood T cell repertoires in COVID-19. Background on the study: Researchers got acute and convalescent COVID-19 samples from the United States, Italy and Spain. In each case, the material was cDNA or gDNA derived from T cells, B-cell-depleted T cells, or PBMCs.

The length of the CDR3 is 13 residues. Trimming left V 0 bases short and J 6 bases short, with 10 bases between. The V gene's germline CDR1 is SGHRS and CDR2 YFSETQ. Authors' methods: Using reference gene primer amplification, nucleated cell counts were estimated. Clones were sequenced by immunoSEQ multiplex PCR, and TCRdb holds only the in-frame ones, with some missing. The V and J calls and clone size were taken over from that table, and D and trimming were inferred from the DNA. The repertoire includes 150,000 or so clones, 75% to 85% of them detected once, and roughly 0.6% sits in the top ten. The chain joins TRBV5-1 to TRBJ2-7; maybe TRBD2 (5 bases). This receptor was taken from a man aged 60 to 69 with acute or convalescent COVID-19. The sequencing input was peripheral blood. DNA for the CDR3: TGCGCCAGCAGCTTGGTGACTACAGCCGAGCAGTACTTC. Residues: CASSLVTTAEQYF.